One sample yielded the 7 T cell receptor beta chains listed below, sequenced in a study of beta chain features in type 1 diabetes (dated by TCRdb to the late 2010s). The investigation overall reported the following: In all four CD4+ subsets, TCRB CDR3 length was moderately but significantly shorter in type 1 diabetes patients.

No antigen has been identified for these receptors. Library method: the immunoSEQ multiplex PCR assay. All of the isolated RNA was reverse transcribed with the High Capacity cDNA Reverse Transcription Kit, so expressed TCRB transcripts were sequenced. TCRdb retrieved this table from immuneACCESS and kept in-frame rearrangements only. Not all clones are present; in checked studies, unresolved V genes account for under half, and no reason is known for the remainder. Counted in this sample were hundreds of thousands of clones; over 13% of them appeared once. Of the sample, approximately 0.043% falls within the top ten clones. The sequencing sample was made of naive CD4+ T cells from blood. This specimen's cell subset or site label, interpreted: true naive CD4+ T cells. These receptors were collected from a man aged 18-30 years with type 1 diabetes.

This clone was detected only a few times. CDR3 amino acids: CASSLMGQGGTEAFF. The CDR3 DNA reads TGTGCCAGCAGCTTAATGGGACAGGGAGGTACTGAAGCTTTCTTT. The chain employs TRBV7-9 and TRBJ1-1, with 9 bases matching TRBD1. V shed 2 bases and J 5 bases; nucleotides not matched to a gene: 6. Germline V gene sequence: CDR1 SEHNR, CDR2 FQNEAQ (reference sequence). The length of the CDR3 is 15 residues. Full variable domain (missing parts from reference TRBV7-9 and TRBJ1-1): DTGVSQNPRHKITKRGQNVTFRCDPISEHNRLYWYRQTLGQGPEFLTYFQNEAQLEKSRLLSDRFSAERPKGSFSTLEIQRTEQGDSAMYLCASSLMGQGGTEAFFGQGTRLTVV.

This clone was observed a handful of times. CDR3 sequence: CASSVGGAGWETQYF. The DNA of the CDR3 is TGTGCCAGCAGCGTAGGAGGGGCGGGATGGGAGACCCAGTACTTC. The chain joins TRBV9 to TRBJ2-5; weak D call: TRBD2 (6 bases). The germline gives CDR1 SGDLS, CDR2 YYNGEE. V dropped 0 bases and J dropped 5 bases, with 14 bases sitting between them. The CDR3 is 15 amino acids.

This clone was seen a few times. V usage is TRBV28 and J usage is TRBJ2-7; D is unclear. The CDR3 has 12 amino acids. V gave up 3 bases and J gave up 3 bases, with 6 bases separating them. CDR1 and CDR2 (germline): MDHEN, SYDVKM. The CDR3 region has the DNA TGTGCCAGCAGTTTTCACCTCTACGAGCAGTACTTC. Its protein product is CASSFHLYEQYF.

There are a few counts of this clone. CDR3 sequence reads: CATGGQGALGANVLTF. The CDR3 nucleotides are TGCGCCACCGGAGGACAGGGGGCGCTTGGGGCCAACGTCCTGACTTTC. The gene calls are TRBV5-1 and TRBJ2-6; 11 nucleotides line up with TRBD1. CDR1 is SGHRS, CDR2 YFSETQ, per germline. The junction had 8 bases not matched to a gene; V was cut back by 9 bases and J by 3 bases. CDR3 length: 16 residues.

This clone was seen a handful of times. V usage is TRBV9 and J usage is TRBJ2-7; D tentatively reads TRBD1 or TRBD2 (5 bases each). V was cut by 3 bases and J by 2 bases, with 15 bases left in between. CDR1 and CDR2 (germline): SGDLS, YYNGEE. CDR3 length equals 15 residues. CDR3 protein: CASSGKWDRAYEQYF. The CDR3 region has the DNA TGTGCCAGCAGCGGGAAATGGGACCGAGCCTACGAGCAGTACTTC.

The CDR3 DNA reads TGCAGCTCGGATAGGGGGGCGCCAAGCGATGAGCAGTTCTTC. Residues: CSSDRGAPSDEQFF. The chain is built from TRBV29-1 and TRBJ2-1; D could derive from TRBD1 or TRBD2 (6 bases each). The CDR3 runs 14 residues. V lost 8 bases and J 8 bases, leaving 22 bases between the germline ends. CDR1 and CDR2 (germline): SQVTM, ANQGSEA.

This clone occurred a few times. This chain uses TRBV30 with TRBJ1-3; D uncertain. CDR1 is GTSNPN and CDR2 is SVGIG in the germline V gene (reference sequence). With 4 bases removed from V and 3 bases from J, the gap between germline ends came to 10 bases. CDR3 length equals 13 residues. The DNA of the CDR3 is TGTGCCTGGACAGGCTCACTTGGAAACACCATATATTTT. This encodes CAWTGSLGNTIYF.